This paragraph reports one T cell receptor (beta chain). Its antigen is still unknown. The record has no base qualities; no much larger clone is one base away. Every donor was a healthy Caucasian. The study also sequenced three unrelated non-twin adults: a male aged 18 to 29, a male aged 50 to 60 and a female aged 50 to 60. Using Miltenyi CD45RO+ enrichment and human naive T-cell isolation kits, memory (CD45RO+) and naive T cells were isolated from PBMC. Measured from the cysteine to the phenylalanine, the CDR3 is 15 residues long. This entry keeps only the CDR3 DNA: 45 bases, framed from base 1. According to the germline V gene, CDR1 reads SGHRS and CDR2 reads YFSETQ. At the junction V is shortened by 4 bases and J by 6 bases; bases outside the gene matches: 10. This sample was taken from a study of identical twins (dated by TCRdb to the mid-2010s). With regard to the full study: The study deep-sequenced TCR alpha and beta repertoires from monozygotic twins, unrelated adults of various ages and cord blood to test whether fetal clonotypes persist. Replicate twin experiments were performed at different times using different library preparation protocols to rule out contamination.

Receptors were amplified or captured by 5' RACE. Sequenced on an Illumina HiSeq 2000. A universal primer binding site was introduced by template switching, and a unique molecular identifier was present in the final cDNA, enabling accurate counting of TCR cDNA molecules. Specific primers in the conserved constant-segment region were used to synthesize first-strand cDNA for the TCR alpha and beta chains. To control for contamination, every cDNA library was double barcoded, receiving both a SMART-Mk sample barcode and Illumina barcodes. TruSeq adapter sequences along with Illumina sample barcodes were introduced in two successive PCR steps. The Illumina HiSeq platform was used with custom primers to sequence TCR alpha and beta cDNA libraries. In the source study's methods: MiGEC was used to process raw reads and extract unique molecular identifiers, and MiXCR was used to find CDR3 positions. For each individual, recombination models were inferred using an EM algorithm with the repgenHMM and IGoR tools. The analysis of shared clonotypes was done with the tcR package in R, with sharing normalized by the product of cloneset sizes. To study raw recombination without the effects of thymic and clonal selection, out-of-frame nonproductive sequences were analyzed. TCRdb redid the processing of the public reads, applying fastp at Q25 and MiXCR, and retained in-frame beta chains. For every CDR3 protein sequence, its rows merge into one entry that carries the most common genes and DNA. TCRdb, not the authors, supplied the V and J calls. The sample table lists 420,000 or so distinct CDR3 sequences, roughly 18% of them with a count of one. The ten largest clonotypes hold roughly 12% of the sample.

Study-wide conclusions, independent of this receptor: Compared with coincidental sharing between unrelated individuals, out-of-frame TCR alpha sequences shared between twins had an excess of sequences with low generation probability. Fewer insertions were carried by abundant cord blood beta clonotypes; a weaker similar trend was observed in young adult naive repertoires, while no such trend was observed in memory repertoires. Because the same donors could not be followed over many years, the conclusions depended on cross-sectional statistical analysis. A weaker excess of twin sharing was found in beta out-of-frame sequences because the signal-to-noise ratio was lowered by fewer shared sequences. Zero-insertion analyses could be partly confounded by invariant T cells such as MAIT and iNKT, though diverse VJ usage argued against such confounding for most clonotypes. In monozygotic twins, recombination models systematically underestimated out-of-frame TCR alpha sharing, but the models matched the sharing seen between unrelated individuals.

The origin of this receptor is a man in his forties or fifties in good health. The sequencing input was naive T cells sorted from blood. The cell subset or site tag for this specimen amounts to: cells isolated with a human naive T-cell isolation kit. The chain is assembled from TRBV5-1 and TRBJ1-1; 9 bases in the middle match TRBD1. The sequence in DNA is TGCGCCAGCAGCGAACAACAGGGGGCTCTCGCTGAAGCTTTCTTT. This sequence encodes CASSEQQGALAEAFF.